This T cell receptor (beta chain) came from a study of blood T cell repertoires in COVID-19. Clones were read by immunoSEQ multiplex PCR, and TCRdb kept only the in-frame ones, dropping some. Of over 95,000 clones in the sample, 85% are singletons; the top ten hold about 13%. Germline CDR1 is MNHEY and CDR2 is SVGAGI. V lost 2 bases to trimming and J lost 4 bases, with 9 bases between them. This CDR3 comprises 14 residues. This sequence originates from a human donor in a cohort sampled during active COVID-19. Source material: peripheral blood. The chain links TRBV6-5 to TRBJ1-5; the D gene is possibly TRBD1 (6 bases). The chain's CDR3 is CASSYRGGNQPQHF. The CDR3 DNA follows: TGTGCCAGCAGTTACAGGGGGGGGAATCAGCCCCAGCATTTT.